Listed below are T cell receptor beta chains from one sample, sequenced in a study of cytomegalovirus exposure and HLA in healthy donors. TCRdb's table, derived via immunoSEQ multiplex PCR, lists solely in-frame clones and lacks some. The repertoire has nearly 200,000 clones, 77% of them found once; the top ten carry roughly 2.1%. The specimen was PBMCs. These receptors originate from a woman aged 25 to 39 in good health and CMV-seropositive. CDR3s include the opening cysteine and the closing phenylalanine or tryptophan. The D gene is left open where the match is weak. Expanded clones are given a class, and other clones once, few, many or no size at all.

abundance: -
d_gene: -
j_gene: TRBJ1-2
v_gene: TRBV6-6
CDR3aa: CASRPRGRRGYTF
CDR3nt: TGTGCCAGCAGACCCCGGGGGAGACGTGGCTACACCTTC

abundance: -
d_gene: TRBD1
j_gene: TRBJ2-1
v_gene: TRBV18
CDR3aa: CASSPGLQGAGNEQFF
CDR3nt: TGTGCCAGCTCACCTGGGCTACAGGGGGCTGGCAATGAGCAGTTCTTC

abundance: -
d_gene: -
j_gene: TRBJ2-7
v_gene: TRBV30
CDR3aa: CAWTRGGWVNEQYF
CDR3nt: TGTGCCTGGACCCGCGGAGGGTGGGTTAACGAGCAGTACTTC

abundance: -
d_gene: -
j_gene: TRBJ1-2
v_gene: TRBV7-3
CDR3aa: CASSLNPNYGYTF
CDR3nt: TGTGCCAGCAGCTTAAATCCAAACTATGGCTACACCTTC

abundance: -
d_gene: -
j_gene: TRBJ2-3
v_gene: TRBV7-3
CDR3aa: CASSQAPTDTQYF
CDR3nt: TGTGCCAGCAGCCAAGCCCCCACAGATACGCAGTATTTT

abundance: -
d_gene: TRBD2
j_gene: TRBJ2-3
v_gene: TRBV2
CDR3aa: CASSVGAGGPSADTQYF
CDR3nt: TGTGCCAGCAGTGTAGGGGCGGGAGGGCCCTCGGCAGATACGCAGTATTTT

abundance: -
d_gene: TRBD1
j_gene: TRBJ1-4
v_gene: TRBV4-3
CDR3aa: CASSLEGQGGEKLFF
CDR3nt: TGCGCCAGCAGCCTTGAAGGGCAGGGGGGTGAAAAACTGTTTTTT

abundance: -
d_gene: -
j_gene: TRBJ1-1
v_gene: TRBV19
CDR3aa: CASAHGQRNTEAFF
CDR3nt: TGTGCCAGTGCCCATGGACAGAGGAACACTGAAGCTTTCTTT

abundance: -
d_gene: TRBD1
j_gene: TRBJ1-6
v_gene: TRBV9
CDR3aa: CASSMDRIGSPLHF
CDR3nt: TGTGCCAGCAGCATGGACAGGATTGGATCACCCCTCCACTTT

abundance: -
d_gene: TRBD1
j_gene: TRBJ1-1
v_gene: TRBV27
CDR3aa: CASSSPRGAGGARAEAFF
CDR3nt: TGTGCCAGCAGTTCCCCGCGGGGCGCAGGGGGCGCCCGGGCTGAAGCTTTCTTT

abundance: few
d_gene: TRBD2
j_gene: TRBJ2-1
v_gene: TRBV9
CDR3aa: CALRGTEAYNEQFF
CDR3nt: TGTGCCCTGCGGGGGACTGAAGCTTACAATGAGCAGTTCTTC

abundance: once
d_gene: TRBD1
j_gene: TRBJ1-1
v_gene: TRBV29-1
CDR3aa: CSGRQGGTEAFF
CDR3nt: TGCAGCGGTAGACAGGGCGGCACTGAAGCTTTCTTT

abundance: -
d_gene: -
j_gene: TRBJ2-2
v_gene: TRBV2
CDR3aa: CASNVGAVTGELFF
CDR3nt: TGTGCCAGCAACGTGGGCGCAGTCACCGGGGAGCTGTTTTTT

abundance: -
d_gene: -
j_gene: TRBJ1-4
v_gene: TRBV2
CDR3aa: CASSGLRAGHEKLFF
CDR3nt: TGTGCCAGCAGTGGCCTCCGGGCAGGACACGAAAAACTGTTTTTT

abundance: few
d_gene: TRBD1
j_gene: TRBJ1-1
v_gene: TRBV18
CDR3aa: CASSLATGDGTEAFF
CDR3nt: TGTGCCAGCTCACTGGCGACAGGGGACGGGACTGAAGCTTTCTTT

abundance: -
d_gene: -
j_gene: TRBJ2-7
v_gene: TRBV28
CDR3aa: CASGQGSRYEQYF
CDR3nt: TGTGCCAGCGGGCAGGGGAGTCGGTACGAGCAGTACTTC

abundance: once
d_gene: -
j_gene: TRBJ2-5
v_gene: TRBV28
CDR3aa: CASSGLETQYF
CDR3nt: TGTGCCAGCAGTGGCTTAGAGACCCAGTACTTC

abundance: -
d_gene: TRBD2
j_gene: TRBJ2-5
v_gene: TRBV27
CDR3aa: CASSSVSGSKEETQYF
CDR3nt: TGTGCCAGCAGTTCGGTTAGCGGGAGTAAGGAGGAGACCCAGTACTTC

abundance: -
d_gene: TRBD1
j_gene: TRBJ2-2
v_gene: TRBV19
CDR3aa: CASSIWDRGSGELFF
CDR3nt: TGTGCCAGTAGTATATGGGACAGGGGATCCGGGGAGCTGTTTTTT

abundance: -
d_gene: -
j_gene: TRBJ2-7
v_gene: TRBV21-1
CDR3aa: CASTRGQGSPNYEQYF
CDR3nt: TGTGCCAGCACTAGGGGGCAGGGGTCACCGAACTACGAGCAGTACTTC

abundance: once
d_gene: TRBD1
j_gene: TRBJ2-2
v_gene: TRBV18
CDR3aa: CASSPQGATNTGELFF
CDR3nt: TGTGCCAGCTCACCACAGGGGGCGACGAACACCGGGGAGCTGTTTTTT

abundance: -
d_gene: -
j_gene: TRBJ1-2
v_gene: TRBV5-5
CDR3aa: CASSSLSNYGYTF
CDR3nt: TGTGCCAGCAGCTCTCTGTCTAACTATGGCTACACCTTC

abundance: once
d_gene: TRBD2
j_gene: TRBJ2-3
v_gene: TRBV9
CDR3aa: CASSVVAGGRPTSTDTQYF
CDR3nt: TGTGCCAGCAGCGTAGTAGCGGGGGGCAGACCCACTAGCACAGATACGCAGTATTTT

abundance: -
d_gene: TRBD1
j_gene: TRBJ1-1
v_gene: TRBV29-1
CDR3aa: CSVGDRAGTEAFF
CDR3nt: TGCAGCGTTGGGGACAGGGCAGGCACTGAAGCTTTCTTT

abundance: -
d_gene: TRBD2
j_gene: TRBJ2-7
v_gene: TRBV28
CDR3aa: CASSSGGQNEQYF
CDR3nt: TGTGCCAGCAGTTCGGGGGGGCAGAACGAGCAGTACTTC

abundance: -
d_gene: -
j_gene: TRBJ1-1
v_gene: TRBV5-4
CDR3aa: CASSLQGNAEAFF
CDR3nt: TGTGCCAGCAGCTTGCAGGGCAATGCTGAAGCTTTCTTT

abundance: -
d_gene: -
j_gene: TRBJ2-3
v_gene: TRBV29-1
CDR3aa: CSVKVQGTDTQYF
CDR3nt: TGCAGCGTGAAGGTCCAGGGCACAGATACGCAGTATTTT

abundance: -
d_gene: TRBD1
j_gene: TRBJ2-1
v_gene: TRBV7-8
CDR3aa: CASSLGGGISYNEQFF
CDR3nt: TGTGCCAGCAGCTTAGGAGGGGGCATCTCCTACAATGAGCAGTTCTTC

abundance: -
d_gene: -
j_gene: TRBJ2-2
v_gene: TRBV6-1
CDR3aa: CASSGERFPRGTGELFF
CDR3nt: TGTGCCAGCAGTGGCGAGCGGTTTCCGCGGGGCACCGGGGAGCTGTTTTTT

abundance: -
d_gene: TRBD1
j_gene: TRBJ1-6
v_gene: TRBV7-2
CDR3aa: CASSFRQGGSPLHF
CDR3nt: TGTGCCAGCAGCTTTCGACAGGGAGGTTCACCCCTCCACTTT

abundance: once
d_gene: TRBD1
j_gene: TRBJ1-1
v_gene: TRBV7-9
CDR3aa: CASSLALDRAQKNTEAFF
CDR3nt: TGTGCCAGCAGCTTAGCGCTGGACAGGGCACAAAAGAACACTGAAGCTTTCTTT

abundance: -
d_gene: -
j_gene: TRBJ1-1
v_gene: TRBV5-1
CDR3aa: CASSLGAMNTEAFF
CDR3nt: TGCGCCAGCAGCCTGGGAGCGATGAACACTGAAGCTTTCTTT

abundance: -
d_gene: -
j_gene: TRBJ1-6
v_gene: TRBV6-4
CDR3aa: CASIWDTGGNSPLHF
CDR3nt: TGTGCCAGCATCTGGGACACTGGGGGCAATTCACCCCTCCACTTT

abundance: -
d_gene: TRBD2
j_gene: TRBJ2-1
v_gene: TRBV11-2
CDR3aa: CASSLGLAGNEQFF
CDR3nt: TGTGCCAGCAGCTTAGGTCTAGCGGGAAATGAGCAGTTCTTC

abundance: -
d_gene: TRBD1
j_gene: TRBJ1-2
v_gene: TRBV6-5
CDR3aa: CASSLRDRTNYGYTF
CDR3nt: TGTGCCAGCAGCCTCCGGGACAGAACTAACTATGGCTACACCTTC

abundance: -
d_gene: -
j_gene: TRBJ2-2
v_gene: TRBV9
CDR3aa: CASSVGQYRAGELFF
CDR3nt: TGTGCCAGCAGCGTAGGACAGTATAGAGCCGGGGAGCTGTTTTTT

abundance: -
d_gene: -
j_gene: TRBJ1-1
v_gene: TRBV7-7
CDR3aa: CASSVGWNTEAFF
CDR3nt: TGTGCCAGCAGCGTCGGTTGGAACACTGAAGCTTTCTTT

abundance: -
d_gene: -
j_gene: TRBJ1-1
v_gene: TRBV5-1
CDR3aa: CASSLGQGFTEAFF
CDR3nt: TGCGCCAGCAGCTTGGGGCAGGGGTTCACTGAAGCTTTCTTT

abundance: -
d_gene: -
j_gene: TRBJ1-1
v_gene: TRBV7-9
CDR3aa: CSSTLRNTEAFF
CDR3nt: TGTTCCAGCACCCTGAGGAACACTGAAGCTTTCTTT

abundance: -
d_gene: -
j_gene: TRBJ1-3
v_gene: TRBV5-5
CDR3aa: CASSLRLAVAGNTIYF
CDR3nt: TGTGCCAGCAGCTTGCGGCTAGCAGTTGCTGGAAACACCATATATTTT

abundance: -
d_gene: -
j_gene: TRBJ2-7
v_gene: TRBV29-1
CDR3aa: CSVEDRKAGSHEQYF
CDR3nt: TGCAGCGTTGAAGATCGGAAGGCGGGATCCCACGAGCAGTACTTC

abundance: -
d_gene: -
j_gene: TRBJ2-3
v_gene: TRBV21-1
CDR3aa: CADLTDSTDTQYF
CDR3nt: TGTGCCGACCTGACAGACAGCACAGATACGCAGTATTTT

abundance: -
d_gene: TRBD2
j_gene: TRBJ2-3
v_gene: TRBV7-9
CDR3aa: CASSLVAGMDTQYF
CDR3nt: TGTGCCAGCAGCCTCGTAGCGGGAATGGATACGCAGTATTTT

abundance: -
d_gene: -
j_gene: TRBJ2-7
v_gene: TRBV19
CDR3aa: CASERPQPPYEQYF
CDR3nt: TGTGCCAGTGAGCGGCCTCAACCCCCCTACGAGCAGTACTTC

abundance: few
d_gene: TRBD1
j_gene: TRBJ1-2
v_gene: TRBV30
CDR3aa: CAWSTGAHYGYTF
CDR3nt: TGTGCCTGGAGCACAGGGGCTCACTATGGCTACACCTTC

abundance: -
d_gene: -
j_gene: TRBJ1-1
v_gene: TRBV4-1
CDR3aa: CASSQAGGNMNTEAFF
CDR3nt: TGCGCCAGCAGCCAAGCGGGAGGGAACATGAACACTGAAGCTTTCTTT

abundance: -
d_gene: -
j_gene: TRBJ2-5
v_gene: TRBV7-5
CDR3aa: CARSLVGSQETQYF
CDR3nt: TGTGCCAGAAGCTTAGTTGGTAGCCAAGAGACCCAGTACTTC

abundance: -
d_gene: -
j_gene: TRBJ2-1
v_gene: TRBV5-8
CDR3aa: CASSLGSLARGNEQFF
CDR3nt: TGTGCCAGCAGCTTAGGTTCTCTGGCCCGGGGCAATGAGCAGTTCTTC

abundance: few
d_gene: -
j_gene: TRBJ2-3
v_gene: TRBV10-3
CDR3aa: CAISDGVLADTQYF
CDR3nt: TGTGCCATCAGTGACGGGGTATTGGCAGATACGCAGTATTTT

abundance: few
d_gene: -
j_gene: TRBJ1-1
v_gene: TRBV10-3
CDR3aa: CAISTQVTTEAFF
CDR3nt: TGTGCCATCAGTACACAGGTGACCACTGAAGCTTTCTTT

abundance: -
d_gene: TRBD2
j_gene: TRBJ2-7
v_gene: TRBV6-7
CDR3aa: CASRGKTSGGARVSEQYF
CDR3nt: TGTGCCAGCAGGGGCAAGACTAGCGGGGGGGCCAGGGTCTCCGAGCAGTACTTC

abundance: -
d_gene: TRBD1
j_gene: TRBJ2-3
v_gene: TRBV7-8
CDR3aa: CASSFLRGDTQYF
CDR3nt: TGTGCCAGCAGCTTCCTCAGGGGGGATACGCAGTATTTT

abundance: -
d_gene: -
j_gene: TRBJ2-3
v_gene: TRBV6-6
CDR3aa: CASSLAPSNTQYF
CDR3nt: TGTGCCAGCAGTTTAGCGCCGTCGAATACGCAGTATTTT

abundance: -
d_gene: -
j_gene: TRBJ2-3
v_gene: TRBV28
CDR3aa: CASSLLIGTDTQYF
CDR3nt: TGTGCCAGCAGTTTATTGATAGGCACAGATACGCAGTATTTT

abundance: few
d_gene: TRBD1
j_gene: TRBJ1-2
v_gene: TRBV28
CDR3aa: CASSGTAANYGYTF
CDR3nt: TGTGCCAGCAGTGGGACAGCAGCTAACTATGGCTACACCTTC

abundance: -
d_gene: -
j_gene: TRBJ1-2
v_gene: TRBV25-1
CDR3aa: CASSQQGTDYGYTF
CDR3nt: TGTGCCAGCAGTCAACAGGGAACCGACTATGGCTACACCTTC

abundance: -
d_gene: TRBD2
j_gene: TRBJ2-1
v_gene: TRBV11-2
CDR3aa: CASSLAGGSYNEQFF
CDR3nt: TGTGCCAGCAGCCTAGCGGGGGGGAGCTACAATGAGCAGTTCTTC

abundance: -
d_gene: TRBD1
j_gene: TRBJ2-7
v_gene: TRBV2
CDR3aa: CASSAFGQGGNEQYF
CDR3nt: TGTGCCAGCAGTGCCTTTGGACAGGGGGGAAACGAGCAGTACTTC